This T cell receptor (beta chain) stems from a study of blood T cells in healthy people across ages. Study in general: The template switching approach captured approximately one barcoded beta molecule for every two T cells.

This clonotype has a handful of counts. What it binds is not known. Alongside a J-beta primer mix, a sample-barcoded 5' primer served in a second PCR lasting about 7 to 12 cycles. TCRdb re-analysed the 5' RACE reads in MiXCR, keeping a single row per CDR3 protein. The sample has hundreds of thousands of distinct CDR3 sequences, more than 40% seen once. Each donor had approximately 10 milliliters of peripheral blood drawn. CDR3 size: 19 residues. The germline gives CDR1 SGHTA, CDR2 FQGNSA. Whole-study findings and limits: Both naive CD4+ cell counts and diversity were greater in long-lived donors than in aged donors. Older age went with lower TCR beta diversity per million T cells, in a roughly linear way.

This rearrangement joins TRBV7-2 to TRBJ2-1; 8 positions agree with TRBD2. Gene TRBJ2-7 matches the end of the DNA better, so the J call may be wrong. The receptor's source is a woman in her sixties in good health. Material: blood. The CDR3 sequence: CASSRRSVSGTLSYNEQYF. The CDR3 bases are TGTGCCAGCAGCCGACGTTCCGTTAGCGGGACACTCTCCTACAATGAGCAGTACTTC.